Below are 22 T cell receptor beta chains sequenced from a single sample in a study of tumor-infiltrating lymphocytes in oesophageal squamous cell carcinoma (TCRdb year 2016). Library method: PCR. The run used an Illumina HiSeq 2000. TCRdb reanalyzed the raw reads on its own, using fastp at Q25 for trimming and MiXCR for clone calling, and kept in-frame beta chains. Rows with one shared CDR3 protein collapse into an entry with the most common genes and DNA. This sample holds roughly 16,000 distinct CDR3 sequences; 40% to 55% were observed only once. About 20% of the sample is held by the ten biggest clonotypes. What was sequenced was esophageal tumor tissue. Receptor source: a male donor with esophageal squamous cell carcinoma.

This clonotype was picked up a small number of times. V usage is TRBV24-1 and J usage is TRBJ2-1; possible D gene TRBD1, 9 bases. The germline gives CDR1 KGHDR, CDR2 SFDVKD. V lost 3 bases and J 6 bases, leaving 17 bases between the germline ends. The CDR3 is made up of 16 amino acids. The CDR3 bases are TGTGCCACCAGTGATCCGGGAGGGACAGGGCGCAATGAGCAGTTCTTC. Translated, it gives CATSDPGGTGRNEQFF.

J is TRBJ2-2 and V is TRBV7-3; D perhaps matches TRBD1 (6 bases). The V gene's germline CDR1 is SGHTA and CDR2 FQGTGA. Trimming shortened V by 5 bases and J by 4 bases, and 8 bases separated the two germline ends. This CDR3 comprises 13 residues. CDR3 bases: TGTGCCAGCAGCGTACAGGGCACCGGGGAGCTGTTTTTT. Protein: CASSVQGTGELFF.

The chain recombines TRBV19 with TRBJ1-1; D gene uncertain. Looked up from germline, CDR1 is LNHDA and CDR2 is SQIVND (reference sequence). The CDR3 has 16 residues. V shed 3 bases and J shed 6 bases, with 20 bases lying between them. The CDR3 loop reads CASSMGFTVKTPEAFF. The DNA of the CDR3 is TGTGCCAGTAGTATGGGTTTCACAGTAAAGACCCCTGAAGCTTTCTTT.

This clonotype has only a few counts. The chain employs TRBV12-1 and TRBJ2-1; the table's D call TRBD2 went unverified against the DNA. TRBV12-1 is a pseudogene. The CDR3 consists of 13 residues. This CDR3 is CAQLAGGPCEQFF. The CDR3 DNA reads as TGTGCCCAGCTAGCGGGAGGGCCCTGTGAGCAGTTCTTC.

V gene TRBV6-6 combines with J gene TRBJ1-3, with D tentatively TRBD1 (5 bases). The V and J ends lost 4 bases and 0 bases respectively, with 10 bases between them. The CDR3 totals 15 residues. Germline V gene sequence: CDR1 MNHNY, CDR2 SVGAGI (reference sequence). Here the CDR3 reads CASSSRQISGNTIYF. CDR3 nucleotides: TGTGCCAGCAGTTCCCGACAGATCTCTGGAAACACCATATATTTT.

V is TRBV11-2 and J is TRBJ2-5; D unclear. V lost 0 bases and J lost 4, with 6 bases in between. There are 13 residues in the CDR3. Germline V gene lookup returns CDR1 SGHAT and CDR2 FQNNGV. The CDR3 protein is CASSLDLGETQYF. In nucleotides, the CDR3 is TGTGCCAGCAGCTTAGATCTGGGAGAGACCCAGTACTTC.

This clonotype occurred many times. The rearrangement joins TRBV5-5 to TRBJ2-5, with unresolved D. The CDR3 runs 14 residues. Germline loops: CDR1 SGHKS, CDR2 YYEKEE (reference sequence). V was pared by 0 bases and J by 2 bases, with 8 bases between. The CDR3 DNA reads TGTGCCAGCAGCTTGGCTCGGCTTCAAGAGACCCAGTACTTC. Its protein is CASSLARLQETQYF. Complete variable domain (other parts from reference TRBV5-5 and TRBJ2-5): DAGVTQSPTHLIKTRGQQVTLRCSPISGHKSVSWYQQVLGQGPQFIFQYYEKEERGRGNFPDRFSARQFPNYSSELNVNALLLGDSALYLCASSLARLQETQYFGPGTRLLVL.

Points on this clonotype: Here the CDR3 omits its conserved ending phenylalanine or tryptophan, so a read error is the likely source. It is unclear where the CDR3 begins or ends on the DNA, so no DNA is shown, and the CDR3 is as TCRdb lists it. This sequence joins TRBV7-2 and TRBJ2-7; whether TRBD1, the table's D call, matches the DNA was not checked. The CDR3 is 17 residues long, counting both termini. CDR1 and CDR2 from the germline V gene are SGHTA and FQGNSA. The CDR3 loop reads CASELQGQRNYGYTFGS.

V usage is TRBV5-3 and J usage is TRBJ1-2; D not resolved. TRBV5-3 is filed as an ORF, its function uncertain. CDR3 length: 12 amino acids. The V gene lost 2 bases and the J gene lost 6 bases, with 8 bases spanning the gap. The CDR3, as DNA: TGTGCCAGAAGCTTACCCATTAATGGCTACACCTTC. Residues: CARSLPINGYTF.

The J gene is TRBJ2-3, the V gene TRBV18, with 9 positions matching TRBD2. The ends lost 1 base at V and 1 base at J; junction bases unmatched: 0. Germline CDR1 reads KGHSH; CDR2 reads LQKENI. This CDR3 is 15 amino acids long. The CDR3 loop is CASSPLAGGTDTQYF. The DNA for the CDR3 is TGTGCCAGCTCACCACTAGCGGGAGGCACAGATACGCAGTATTTT.

Note on this clonotype: A junction end diverges from the germline sequence, so it may reflect a read error. The chain joins TRBV7-2 to TRBJ2-5, with D hard to call. The CDR3 sequence is 14 residues long. The germline gives CDR1 SGHTA, CDR2 FQGNSA. The CDR3 nucleotides read TGTGCCAGCAGCTTACTAGGGATGTTGTCACCCCTCCACTTC. Protein: CASSLLGMLSPLHF.

This rearrangement joins TRBV7-4 to TRBJ2-1; the match to TRBD2 covers 12 bases. Germline CDR1 reads SGHVT; CDR2 reads SQSDAQ. The CDR3 has 15 residues. With V trimmed by 5 bases and J by 5 bases, 4 bases remained unmatched. CDR3 in amino acids: CASSPRTSGDNEQFF. The CDR3, as DNA: TGTGCCAGCAGCCCGCGGACTAGCGGGGACAATGAGCAGTTCTTC.

This clonotype showed up just a few times. V usage is TRBV7-8 and J usage is TRBJ2-1, with 7 bases identical to TRBD2. With the DNA end fitting TRBJ2-5 better, the J assignment may be wrong. The CDR3 has 16 amino acids. The germline CDR1 and CDR2 sequences are SGHVS and FQNEAQ. The CDR3 region has the DNA TGTGCCAGCAGCTTAGGGGGGGGGGTAACCAAAGAGACCCAGTACTTC. Protein: CASSLGGGVTKETQYF.

The chain joins TRBV11-2 to TRBJ2-3; D gene uncertain. The DNA end favors TRBJ2-1, so the J call may be wrong. Germline V gene lookup returns CDR1 SGHAT and CDR2 FQNNGV. The CDR3 length is 13 residues. CDR3 loop: CASSPMPYNEQFF. The CDR3 nucleotides are TGTGCCAGCAGCCCTATGCCCTACAATGAGCAGTTCTTC.

This clonotype was seen at least ten times. The chain couples TRBV7-2 to TRBJ2-7, with 7 bases identical to TRBD2. Germline values: CDR1 SGHTA, CDR2 FQGNSA. The CDR3 sequence is 15 residues long. The trim removed 2 bases at V and 7 bases at J, leaving 11 bases unmatched. The CDR3 spells CASSLWPSGYNEQYF. The CDR3 region has the DNA TGTGCCAGCAGCTTATGGCCTAGCGGCTACAATGAGCAGTACTTC.

This clonotype showed up many times. A much larger clone is a single base away; this may be a read error. This chain links TRBV5-4 with TRBJ2-5; 7 nucleotides line up with TRBD2. The CDR3 has 14 residues. The germline V gene has CDR1 SGHNT and CDR2 YYREEE (reference sequence). In DNA form, the CDR3 reads TGCGCCAGCAGCTTTGGCGGGAGAAGTAATGAGCAGTACTTC. It is translated as CASSFGGRSNEQYF.

This chain joins TRBV12-3 or TRBV12-4 and TRBJ2-1; D uncertain. Trimming removed 1 base from V and 7 bases from J, with 14 bases in between. The CDR3 consists of 15 residues. The chain's CDR3 is CASSLVDLGRNEQFF. CDR3 DNA: TGTGCCAGCAGTTTAGTTGATCTAGGTAGGAATGAGCAGTTCTTC.

This clonotype is medium-sized in the sample. The rearrangement joins TRBV7-2 to TRBJ1-2, with no clear D. The CDR3 consists of 12 residues. The germline V and J ends were trimmed by 2 bases and 4 bases, with 5 bases remaining between them. Germline CDR1 reads SGHTA; CDR2 reads FQGNSA. The CDR3 nucleotides read TGTGCCAGCAGCTTAAACTTCTATGGCTACACCTTC. It encodes CASSLNFYGYTF.

Within the sample, this clonotype is medium-sized. V is TRBV7-9 and J is TRBJ2-6; TRBD1 agrees at 11 bases. Germline trimming cut 3 bases from V and 0 bases from J; bases unmatched to any gene: 4. The CDR3 totals 18 residues. CDR1 SEHNR and CDR2 FQNEAQ come from the germline V gene (reference sequence). CDR3 protein: CASSFGQGAGSGANVLTF. For the CDR3, the DNA is TGTGCCAGCAGCTTCGGACAGGGGGCAGGCTCTGGGGCCAACGTCCTGACTTTC.

This clonotype has ten or more counts. The chain links TRBV11-1 to TRBJ1-1, with 7 bases that match TRBD1. CDR3 length equals 15 residues. Germline CDR1 is SGHAT and CDR2 is FQDESV (reference sequence). The V gene end was trimmed by 1 base and the J gene end by 5 bases; junction bases not matched to a gene: 7. The CDR3 sequence: CASSLDRGRVTEAFF. DNA of the CDR3: TGTGCCAGCAGCTTAGACAGGGGTAGAGTTACTGAAGCTTTCTTT.

With respect to this clonotype: A much larger clonotype is one base distant, so this may be a read error. This is likely a read error, given that the CDR3 carries no conserved phenylalanine or tryptophan at its end. The DNA is omitted, as the CDR3 cannot be located on it reliably, and the CDR3 follows TCRdb's listing. The rearrangement joins TRBV7-2 to TRBJ2-7; the table assigns TRBD1, which was not confirmed against the DNA. CDR1 is SGHTA, CDR2 FQGNSA, per germline. The CDR3 is made up of 16 amino acids, end residues included. CDR3 region: CASSLSQGGYGYTFVS.

With respect to this clonotype: The conserved phenylalanine or tryptophan is not found at the CDR3 terminus, so this likely reflects a read error. The DNA is left out, because the CDR3 cannot be placed on it with certainty; the CDR3 is given as TCRdb lists it. This chain uses TRBV28 with TRBJ1-1. CDR1 and CDR2 (germline): MDHEN, SYDVKM. The CDR3 is 15 residues long, counting both termini. This CDR3 reads CASSAITKRPSTSVR.